The clone carrying this T cell receptor beta chain was found many times. Antigen specificity is unknown. Germline V gives CDR1 WNHNN, CDR2 SYGVQD (reference sequence). The V and J ends lost 10 bases and 0 bases respectively, with 15 bases between them. CDR3 length: 15 amino acids. This specimen belongs to a study of T cells after yellow fever vaccination. Conversion of TCR transcripts into cDNA relied on 5'RACE template switching, which added a universal primer site and UMIs. TCRdb used MiXCR to reprocess the 5' RACE reads, holding one entry per CDR3 protein. The profile shows about 69,000 distinct CDR3 sequences, approximately 5% of them singletons. Whole-study findings and limits: FACS-sorted repertoires could contain abundant clonotypes contaminating from the bulk population. After the booster, roughly 96% of CD4 and just over 85% of CD8 primary-response clones were re-detected.

This sequence was found in a man aged 18 to 35 who received the YFV17D yellow fever vaccine. This sample comprised CD4+ T cells sorted from PBMCs, obtained approximately 15 days after the first yellow fever vaccination. The chain links TRBV10-1 to TRBJ1-4; the D gene is possibly TRBD1 (5 bases). The CDR3 protein is CATSPGPSTNEKLFF. CDR3 DNA: TGCGCCACCTCGCCGGGACCGTCAACTAATGAAAAACTGTTTTTT.